These 30 T cell receptor beta chains were all obtained from the same sample, sequenced in a study of shared clonotypes between healthy human individuals. Sequencing was performed with immunoSEQ multiplex PCR; in TCRdb, only in-frame clones are kept and a portion is missing. There are around 2.5 million clones in the sample; 90% to 95% occur only once, and more than 0.35% lies in the top ten. Sequenced input: naive CD4+ T cells from PBMCs. As to subset: CD45RA+ positively selected. The receptors were gathered from a man between 18 and 35 years old in good health. Some clones in this sample may be carry-over from other donors' samples.

The rearrangement uses TRBV5-1 and TRBJ2-5; 10 bases are shared with TRBD1. V lost 0 bases and J lost 5; bases outside the gene matches: 7. The CDR3 covers 16 residues. Germline V gene sequence: CDR1 SGHRS, CDR2 YFSETQ. The CDR3 protein is CASSLDGTGVIETQYF. In nucleotides, the CDR3 is TGCGCCAGCAGCTTGGATGGGACAGGGGTTATTGAGACCCAGTACTTC.

V and J are TRBV10-3 and TRBJ2-2, with no clear D. Trimming shortened V by 4 bases and J by 4 bases, and 7 bases separated the two germline ends. CDR3 length: 13 residues. Germline CDR1 and CDR2: ENHRY and SYGVKD. The CDR3: CAISGKATGELFF. In DNA form, the CDR3 reads TGTGCCATCAGTGGGAAAGCCACCGGGGAGCTGTTTTTT.

The chain joins TRBV28 to TRBJ1-2, with no clear D. V was clipped by 6 bases and J by 8 bases, with 10 bases between them. The germline gives CDR1 MDHEN, CDR2 SYDVKM. The CDR3 has 11 residues. CDR3 amino acids: CASSRLRGYTF. CDR3 DNA sequence: TGTGCCAGCAGCCGCCTTAGGGGCTACACCTTC.

The genes are TRBV5-1 and TRBJ1-2; D not resolved. CDR1 is SGHRS, CDR2 YFSETQ, per germline. V was clipped by 0 bases and J by 1 base, with 10 bases between them. The CDR3 has 15 residues. In nucleotides, the CDR3 is TGCGCCAGCAGCTTGGATCGGAACTATAACTATGGCTACACCTTC. Its translation: CASSLDRNYNYGYTF.

For this clone: The sample holds other DNA sequences that translate to the same CDR3. The CDR3 coding sequence is TGTGCCAGCAGTGAAGTTACTACTGCAGATACGCAGTATTTT. It encodes CASSEVTTADTQYF. J is TRBJ2-3 and V is TRBV2; D gene unclear. CDR1 SNHLY and CDR2 FYNNEI come from the germline V gene. V was shortened by 1 base and J by 4 bases, with 9 bases between the two germline ends. CDR3 length equals 14 residues. Supplemented by reference TRBV2 and TRBJ2-3, the full variable domain reads EPEVTQTPSHQVTQMGQEVILRCVPISNHLYFYWYRQILGQKVEFLVSFYNNEISEKSEIFDDQFSVERPDGSNFTLKIRSTKLEDSAMYFCASSEVTTADTQYFGPGTRLTVL.

The rearrangement links TRBV30 to TRBJ1-3; D is perhaps TRBD1 (6 bases). The V end lost 2 bases, the J end lost 0 bases, and 17 bases lay between the germline ends. The CDR3 loop spans 17 amino acids. Germline lookup yields CDR1 GTSNPN and CDR2 SVGIG (reference sequence). CDR3 sequence (DNA): TGTGCCTGGAGTTTGGGGGCGGCGGTCCTCTCTGGAAACACCATATATTTT. It encodes CAWSLGAAVLSGNTIYF. Variable domain in full (rest from reference TRBV30 and TRBJ1-3): SQTIHQWPATLVQPVGSPLSLECTVEGTSNPNLYWYRQAAGRGLQLLFYSVGIGQISSEVPQNLSASRPQDRQFILSSKKLLLSDSGFYLCAWSLGAAVLSGNTIYFGEGSWLTVV.

The gene calls are TRBV28 and TRBJ1-2; 8 bases map to TRBD1. The CDR3 loop spans 13 amino acids. V gave up 0 bases and J gave up 8 bases; unmatched junction bases: 2. CDR1 is MDHEN and CDR2 is SYDVKM in the germline V gene. This CDR3 is CASSLWGQAGYTF. In DNA, the CDR3 is TGTGCCAGCAGTTTATGGGGACAGGCAGGCTACACCTTC.

The chain is built from TRBV5-6 and TRBJ1-3, with 10 bases fitting TRBD1. The V gene's germline CDR1 is SGHDT and CDR2 YYEEEE. With 4 bases clipped from V and 6 bases from J, the junction kept 4 bases outside the gene matches. The CDR3 loop spans 14 amino acids. CDR3 loop: CASSDGTGVNTIYF. The CDR3 bases are TGTGCCAGCAGCGACGGGACAGGGGTAAACACCATATATTTT.

The chain combines TRBV5-8 with TRBJ2-2, with D tentatively TRBD1 (5 bases). This CDR3 comprises 16 residues. V lost 4 bases and J 4 bases, leaving 17 bases between the germline ends. Looked up from germline, CDR1 is SGHTS and CDR2 is YDEGEE. The CDR3 DNA sequence: TGTGCCAGCAGCCGTTCGACCCAGGGTCGCACCGGGGAGCTGTTTTTT. The encoded protein is CASSRSTQGRTGELFF.

The chain is built from TRBV5-1 and TRBJ1-2; 8 bases fit TRBD1. The CDR3 is made up of 15 amino acids. Germline assignment: CDR1 SGHRS and CDR2 YFSETQ. The V and J ends lost 1 base and 7 bases, in that order; junction bases with no gene match: 9. In nucleotides, the CDR3 is TGCGCCAGCAGCTTGTTGGCAGGGGGCCAGGGTGGCTACACCTTC. This gives the protein CASSLLAGGQGGYTF.

The chain has TRBV7-9 and TRBJ2-5, with D unresolved. Germline V gene sequence: CDR1 SEHNR, CDR2 FQNEAQ (reference sequence). The CDR3 is 12 residues long. V was clipped by 1 base and J by 5 bases, with 5 bases between them. CDR3 region: CASSLELETQYF. The CDR3 nucleotides read TGTGCCAGCAGCTTAGAGTTGGAGACCCAGTACTTC. Full variable domain (remainder filled in from reference TRBV7-9 and TRBJ2-5): DTGVSQNPRHKITKRGQNVTFRCDPISEHNRLYWYRQTLGQGPEFLTYFQNEAQLEKSRLLSDRFSAERPKGSFSTLEIQRTEQGDSAMYLCASSLELETQYFGPGTRLLVL.

The CDR3 protein is CASSGTEINEKLFF. As DNA, the CDR3 is TGTGCCAGTTCCGGGACAGAGATTAATGAAAAACTGTTTTTT. The V call is TRBV19, the J call TRBJ1-4, with 7 positions matching TRBD1. CDR1 and CDR2 (germline): LNHDA, SQIVND (reference sequence). This CDR3 contains 14 residues. J gave up 4 bases and V 8 bases, and 7 bases lay outside the gene matches.

V usage is TRBV2 and J usage is TRBJ2-2; D remains unclear. V lost 6 bases, J lost 6 bases, and 11 bases lay in between. Germline CDR1 SNHLY, CDR2 FYNNEI. The CDR3 covers 13 residues. CDR3 bases: TGTGCCAGCAGGGCAAGCTTCCCCGGGGAGCTGTTTTTT. Translated: CASRASFPGELFF.

The chain has TRBV18 and TRBJ2-5, with 10 bases matching TRBD2. This CDR3 region has 16 residues. Germline V lookup: CDR1 KGHSH, CDR2 LQKENI. The V gene end was trimmed by 3 bases and the J gene end by 4 bases; junction bases not matched to a gene: 8. CDR3 in DNA: TGTGCCAGCTCACCCCAACCCTTAGCGGGAGGAGAGACCCAGTACTTC. Its translation is CASSPQPLAGGETQYF.

This rearrangement joins TRBV28 to TRBJ2-7; 14 positions match TRBD2. With V trimmed by 6 bases and J by 3 bases, 10 bases remained unmatched. Per germline, CDR1 MDHEN and CDR2 SYDVKM. The CDR3 contains 17 residues. CDR3 region: CASSLTSGRGLGYEQYF. CDR3 DNA: TGTGCCAGCAGCTTGACTAGCGGGAGGGGGCTGGGCTACGAGCAGTACTTC.

V gene TRBV12-2 combines with J gene TRBJ2-7; TRBD1 reflects the table's D call only, with no check against the DNA. TRBV12-2 is a pseudogene segment. This CDR3 comprises 13 residues. As DNA, the CDR3 is TGTGCAAGTCCGAGAGGCAGGGGCCACGAGCAGTACTTC. This codes for CASPRGRGHEQYF.

In this sample, this clone turned up once. The chain links TRBV5-1 to TRBJ2-2; D is perhaps TRBD2 (5 bases). This CDR3 is built from 17 residues. Looked up from germline, CDR1 is SGHRS and CDR2 is YFSETQ. V lost 4 bases to trimming and J lost 7 bases, with 23 bases between them. For the CDR3, the DNA is TGCGCCAGCAGCCCAAGTATTACTCGGTCCCGGGACGGGGAGCTGTTTTTT. It codes for CASSPSITRSRDGELFF.

This rearrangement joins TRBV6-6 to TRBJ2-5, with D hard to call. The ends were cut back, 6 bases at V and 0 bases at J, with 17 bases in the middle. CDR3 size: 16 residues. The V gene's germline CDR1 is MNHNY and CDR2 SVGAGI (reference sequence). The CDR3 nucleotides are TGTGCCAGCAGCCCCTGGGTCTCCCAGTACCAAGAGACCCAGTACTTC. Protein product: CASSPWVSQYQETQYF.

This clone was counted a single time. V gene TRBV2 combines with J gene TRBJ2-1, with D tentatively TRBD1 (6 bases). The V gene lost 8 bases and the J gene lost 5 bases, with 16 bases spanning the gap. In germline, CDR1 is SNHLY, CDR2 FYNNEI. The CDR3 extends over 14 amino acids. The CDR3 protein is CASQNPGTNNEQFF. CDR3 DNA: TGTGCCAGCCAAAACCCCGGGACAAACAATGAGCAGTTCTTC.

The rearrangement uses TRBV10-3 and TRBJ1-4; D is ambiguous. The CDR3 is made up of 15 amino acids. Germline V CDR1 and CDR2: ENHRY, SYGVKD. Trimming shortened V by 0 bases and J by 4 bases, and 9 bases separated the two germline ends. The CDR3 DNA is TGTGCCATCAGTGAGTCGATGGGGATTAATGAAAAACTGTTTTTT. Its protein is CAISESMGINEKLFF.

The chain is built from TRBV28 and TRBJ1-5; the D gene is possibly TRBD1 (5 bases). Germline V gene data show CDR1 as MDHEN and CDR2 as SYDVKM. V was shortened by 4 bases and J by 5 bases, with 12 bases between the two germline ends. This CDR3 region has 14 residues. CDR3 in DNA: TGTGCCAGCAGTTCGGTACAGGAGTATCAGCCCCAGCATTTT. Translating it yields CASSSVQEYQPQHF.

This sequence joins TRBV5-1 and TRBJ1-4; tentative D call: TRBD1 (6 bases). Trimming pared 3 bases from V and 4 bases from J, leaving 16 bases between. Germline V gene sequence: CDR1 SGHRS, CDR2 YFSETQ. The CDR3 spans 16 residues. The CDR3 nucleotides read TGCGCCAGCAGCTGGGGGCTGGGCAGTATTAATGAAAAACTGTTTTTT. Translation gives CASSWGLGSINEKLFF. Variable domain in full (rest from reference TRBV5-1 and TRBJ1-4): KAGVTQTPRYLIKTRGQQVTLSCSPISGHRSVSWYQQTPGQGLQFLFEYFSETQRNKGNFPGRFSGRQFSNSRSEMNVSTLELGDSALYLCASSWGLGSINEKLFFGSGTQLSVL.

This clone was seen only once. V gene TRBV7-9 combines with J gene TRBJ1-1, with D unresolved. CDR1 and CDR2 from the germline V gene are SEHNR and FQNEAQ (reference sequence). With 2 bases removed from V and 5 bases from J, the gap between germline ends came to 12 bases. CDR3 length: 14 residues. For the CDR3, the DNA is TGTGCCAGCAGCTTATTTGGGCTCGGAACTGAAGCTTTCTTT. The encoded protein is CASSLFGLGTEAFF.

This chain's CDR3 is CASSAYRGQRYGYTF. The DNA of the CDR3 is TGTGCCAGCAGCGCCTACAGGGGGCAGAGGTATGGCTACACCTTC. The chain joins TRBV7-8 to TRBJ1-2; 9 positions match TRBD1. The trim removed 5 bases at V and 5 bases at J, leaving 9 bases unmatched. The CDR3 covers 15 residues. The germline V gene encodes CDR1 SGHVS and CDR2 FQNEAQ.

This chain uses TRBV29-1 with TRBJ1-3; D gene uncertain. CDR3 length: 13 residues. V was trimmed by 4 bases and J by 2 bases, leaving 9 bases between them. Looked up from germline, CDR1 is SQVTM and CDR2 is ANQGSEA. CDR3 in amino acids: CSVGEVAGNTIYF. The CDR3 DNA follows: TGCAGCGTTGGGGAGGTAGCTGGAAACACCATATATTTT.

This clone was detected once. The chain links TRBV7-6 to TRBJ1-5, with D maybe TRBD1 (5 bases). Germline V CDR1 and CDR2: SGHVS, FNYEAQ. This CDR3 region has 13 residues. The CDR3 DNA reads as TGTGCGAACGGGGGGGACGTAAATCAGCCCCAGCATTTT. This codes for CANGGDVNQPQHF.

The chain joins TRBV5-1 to TRBJ2-3; D remains unclear. Germline V gene lookup returns CDR1 SGHRS and CDR2 YFSETQ. Trimming stripped 0 bases from V and 4 bases from J, with 6 bases between. The CDR3 has 13 residues. CDR3 nucleotide sequence: TGCGCCAGCAGCTTGGCAGCGCCAGATACGCAGTATTTT. It encodes CASSLAAPDTQYF.

V usage is TRBV6-1 and J usage is TRBJ1-1; D call uncertain. Germline V gene sequence: CDR1 MNHNS, CDR2 SASEGT. The CDR3 is 14 amino acids. Trimming pared 4 bases from V and 1 base from J, leaving 10 bases between. The DNA for the CDR3 is TGTGCCAGCAGTGGTCAGGCTTCGAACACTGAAGCTTTCTTT. This encodes CASSGQASNTEAFF.

The chain combines TRBV5-1 with TRBJ2-7, with TRBD1 matching 9 bases. The V and J ends lost 4 bases and 4 bases, in that order; junction bases with no gene match: 6. The CDR3 sequence is 14 residues long. Germline V lookup: CDR1 SGHRS, CDR2 YFSETQ. CDR3 residues: CASSPGTGRYEQYF. The CDR3 region has the DNA TGCGCCAGCAGCCCAGGGACAGGGAGGTACGAGCAGTACTTC. Looking up the rest from reference TRBV5-1 and TRBJ2-7 gives the full variable domain: KAGVTQTPRYLIKTRGQQVTLSCSPISGHRSVSWYQQTPGQGLQFLFEYFSETQRNKGNFPGRFSGRQFSNSRSEMNVSTLELGDSALYLCASSPGTGRYEQYFGPGTRLTVT.

This chain links TRBV13 with TRBJ2-7, with 8 bases aligning to TRBD2. This CDR3 comprises 17 residues. Germline CDR1 reads PRHDT; CDR2 reads FYEKMQ (reference sequence). Trimming cost V 5 bases and J 0 bases; bases outside gene matches: 12. CDR3 in DNA: TGTGCCAGCAGCGAGACGTCCTTAGCGGGGAGCTCCTACGAGCAGTACTTC. It codes for CASSETSLAGSSYEQYF.